This T cell receptor (beta chain) appears in the sequencing data of a study of T cells in Graves' hyperthyroidism and ophthalmopathy. For Graves' hyperthyroidism to be stable, ophthalmopathy could not progress within 18 months. Not enrolled were patients with uncontrolled infection, other autoimmune disease, pregnancy or lactation. Amplification targeted TCR beta CDR3 regions from RNA transcripts. When the TCR CDR3 underwent first-round RT-PCR, the HTBI primer set was used. Each CDR3 protein gets one entry after TCRdb re-called the multiplex PCR reads with MiXCR. The data contain 400,000 to 550,000 distinct CDR3 sequences, roughly 14% of them singletons. Findings and caveats of the study: Peripheral blood also featured most of the thyroid clonotypes expanded above 0.001.

This clonotype was counted ten times or more. The antigen is undetermined. The CDR3 is 19 residues long. Germline V gene lookup returns CDR1 SNHLY and CDR2 FYNNEI. J lost 10 bases, V lost 0 bases, and 16 bases had no gene match. The chain employs TRBV2 and TRBJ2-1; 12 bases match TRBD2. The source of this sequence is a woman between 18 and 29 years old with Graves' hyperthyroidism. The sample was blood. Here the CDR3 DNA reads TGTGCCAGCAGTGAAGCGCTAGCTAGCGGGAGGGCCGTTCGGGTGGAGCAGTTCTTC. Translated, it gives CASSEALASGRAVRVEQFF.